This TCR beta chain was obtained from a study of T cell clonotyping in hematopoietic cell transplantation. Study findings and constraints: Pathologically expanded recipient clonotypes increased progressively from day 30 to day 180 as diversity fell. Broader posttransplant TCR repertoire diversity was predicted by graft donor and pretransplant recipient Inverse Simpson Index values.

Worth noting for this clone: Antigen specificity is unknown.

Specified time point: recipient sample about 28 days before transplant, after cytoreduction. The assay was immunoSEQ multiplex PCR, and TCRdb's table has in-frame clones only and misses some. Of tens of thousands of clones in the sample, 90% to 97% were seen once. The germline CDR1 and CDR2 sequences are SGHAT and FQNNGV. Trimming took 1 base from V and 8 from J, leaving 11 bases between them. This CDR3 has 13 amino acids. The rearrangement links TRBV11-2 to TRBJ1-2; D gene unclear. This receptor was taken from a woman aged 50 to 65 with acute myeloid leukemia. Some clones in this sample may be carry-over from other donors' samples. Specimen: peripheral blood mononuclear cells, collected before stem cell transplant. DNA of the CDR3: TGTGCCAGCAGCTTAGCGGAGGCTGGGGGCTACACCTTC. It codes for CASSLAEAGGYTF. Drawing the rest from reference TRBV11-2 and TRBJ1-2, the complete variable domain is EAGVAQSPRYKIIEKRQSVAFWCNPISGHATLYWYQQILGQGPKLLIQFQNNGVVDDSQLPKDRFSAERLKGVDSTLKIQPAKLEDSAVYLCASSLAEAGGYTFGSGTRLTVV.